One and the same sample provided the 17 T cell receptor beta chains below, sequenced in a study of T cells in Graves' hyperthyroidism and ophthalmopathy. Researchers amplified the TCR beta CDR3 regions from RNA transcripts. HTBI primers were used for first-round RT-PCR of the TCR CDR3. TCRdb processed the multiplex PCR reads anew with MiXCR; each CDR3 protein has one entry. The sample includes approximately 870,000 distinct CDR3 sequences, around 39% of them seen just once. Sequenced sample: blood. The receptor source for this set is a young man with Graves' hyperthyroidism.

This clonotype was observed a few times. V gene TRBV19 combines with J gene TRBJ1-1, with TRBD1 matching over 7 bases. Unmatched junction bases numbered 2, after V lost 3 bases and J lost 7 bases. Per germline, CDR1 LNHDA and CDR2 SQIVND (reference sequence). The CDR3 spans 12 residues. Written as DNA, the CDR3 is TGTGCCAGTAGTATTTACAGGGGTGAAGCTTTCTTT. It encodes CASSIYRGEAFF.

The V and J genes are TRBV6-5 and TRBJ1-1; the D is unclear. V lost 7 bases and J lost 8, with 11 bases in between. The CDR3 runs to 11 residues. Germline V gene sequence: CDR1 MNHEY, CDR2 SVGAGI. The CDR3 is CASTIGVEAFF. The CDR3 nucleotides read TGTGCCAGCACCATTGGTGTGGAAGCTTTCTTT.

This clonotype was counted only a few times. The chain uses TRBV5-1 and TRBJ1-1; TRBD1 matches at 7 bases. CDR1 SGHRS and CDR2 YFSETQ come from the germline V gene. With V trimmed by 3 bases and J by 3 bases, 8 bases remained unmatched. The CDR3 consists of 15 residues. This CDR3 reads CASSYDRAKHTEAFF. The CDR3, as DNA: TGCGCCAGCAGCTACGACAGGGCGAAGCACACTGAAGCTTTCTTT.

The sample holds many counts of this clonotype. The CDR3 sequence is CATRTPSRGTEAFF. Here the CDR3 DNA reads TGTGCCACCCGGACCCCTTCGAGGGGCACTGAAGCTTTCTTT. This chain joins TRBV10-3 and TRBJ1-1, with D maybe TRBD1 (5 bases). Germline V gives CDR1 ENHRY, CDR2 SYGVKD. Between the trimmed V and J ends, which lost 10 bases and 4 bases, there was a span of 19 bases. The CDR3 totals 14 residues.

This clonotype was observed many times. The chain employs TRBV10-2 and TRBJ1-5; no definite D call. Trimming took 0 bases from V and 4 from J, leaving 19 bases between them. Germline values: CDR1 WSHSY, CDR2 SAAADI. The CDR3 has 18 amino acids. The CDR3: CASSESGPQAGPNQPQHF. In DNA, the CDR3 is TGCGCCAGCAGTGAGTCAGGGCCCCAAGCAGGACCAAATCAGCCCCAGCATTTT.

This clonotype has a handful of counts. This rearrangement joins TRBV6-6 to TRBJ2-7; 12 bases are a match to TRBD1. Losses at the gene ends were 4 bases for V and 3 bases for J; bases not matched to a gene: 4. This CDR3 contains 15 residues. Germline CDR1 is MNHNY and CDR2 is SVGAGI (reference sequence). CDR3 DNA sequence: TGTGCCAGCAGTTTCGGGACAGGGGGCTACTACGAGCAGTACTTC. Translation: CASSFGTGGYYEQYF.

The chain is built from TRBV7-2 and TRBJ2-5; D not resolved. The germline V and J ends were trimmed by 3 bases and 2 bases, with 10 bases remaining between them. The CDR3 consists of 14 residues. Germline CDR1 reads SGHTA; CDR2 reads FQGNSA. CDR3 DNA: TGTGCCAGCAGCTTGTGGACGGCTCAAGAGACCCAGTACTTC. This codes for CASSLWTAQETQYF.

This clonotype came up once. This chain connects TRBV20-1 to TRBJ1-3; D is uncertain. Deletions cut 0 bases from V and 8 bases from J, with 11 bases between. The germline gives CDR1 DFQATT, CDR2 SNEGSKA (reference sequence). This CDR3 contains 13 residues. Written as DNA, the CDR3 is TGCAGTGCTAGAGATCCCCGACTCGACACCATATATTTT. Translating it yields CSARDPRLDTIYF.

The chain couples TRBV4-3 to TRBJ2-6; 9 positions agree with TRBD1. J lost 4 bases, V lost 3 bases, and 13 bases had no gene match. There are 19 residues in the CDR3. CDR1 is LGHNA, CDR2 YSLEER, per germline. This chain's CDR3 is CASSQTGGGGPPGANVLTF. The CDR3 DNA reads as TGCGCCAGCAGCCAGACAGGGGGTGGGGGGCCGCCCGGGGCCAACGTCCTGACTTTC.

The chain is built from TRBV2 and TRBJ2-7; maybe TRBD2 (6 bases). The germline V and J ends were trimmed by 6 bases and 7 bases, with 10 bases remaining between them. The germline CDR1 and CDR2 sequences are SNHLY and FYNNEI. The length of the CDR3 is 11 residues. DNA of the CDR3: TGTGCCAGCAGACTGAGCGGGGAGCAGTACTTC. It yields the protein CASRLSGEQYF.

This clonotype was seen at least ten times. The chain joins TRBV9 to TRBJ1-6; D gene uncertain. Deletions cut 0 bases from V and 6 bases from J, with 10 bases between. The CDR3 totals 15 residues. The germline V gene has CDR1 SGDLS and CDR2 YYNGEE. The CDR3 bases are TGTGCCAGCAGCGTAGGGAGCCCTACTAATTCACCCCTCCACTTT. This gives the protein CASSVGSPTNSPLHF.

Many counts were recorded for this clonotype. V usage is TRBV10-3 and J usage is TRBJ1-5; D uncertain. The CDR3 covers 14 residues. Trimming removed 8 bases at V and 6 bases at J, with 17 bases between. Per germline, CDR1 ENHRY and CDR2 SYGVKD. The CDR3 here is CAISDGNMGQPQHF. The CDR3 DNA reads as TGTGCCATCTCGGACGGGAACATGGGTCAGCCCCAGCATTTT.

This clonotype was counted only a few times. The rearrangement uses TRBV9 and TRBJ1-1, with D tentatively TRBD1 (5 bases). The germline CDR1 and CDR2 sequences are SGDLS and YYNGEE. Deletions cut 0 bases from V and 0 bases from J, with 9 bases between. This CDR3 has 15 residues. The CDR3, as DNA: TGTGCCAGCAGCGTAGACGCGACAGTGAACACTGAAGCTTTCTTT. Protein: CASSVDATVNTEAFF.

This clonotype was seen a few times. The chain employs TRBV9 and TRBJ2-2; D possibly corresponds to TRBD2 (6 bases). CDR3 length equals 14 residues. Germline V gene data show CDR1 as SGDLS and CDR2 as YYNGEE. The V gene lost 3 bases and the J gene lost 5 bases, with 11 bases spanning the gap. This chain's CDR3 is CASSGRETTGELFF. CDR3 DNA: TGTGCCAGCAGCGGACGGGAGACGACCGGGGAGCTGTTTTTT.

This clonotype was found many times. This chain connects TRBV9 to TRBJ1-3; the D gene is possibly TRBD1 (6 bases). V gave up 4 bases and J gave up 0 bases, with 11 bases separating them. The CDR3 is 15 residues long. Germline loops: CDR1 SGDLS, CDR2 YYNGEE. The CDR3 nucleotides read TGTGCCAGCAGCAATACAGGGTACTCTGGAAACACCATATATTTT. Translating it yields CASSNTGYSGNTIYF.

This clonotype was seen at least ten times. This sequence joins TRBV25-1 and TRBJ2-7, with D perhaps assigned TRBD1 or TRBD2 (6 bases each). Per germline, CDR1 MGHDK and CDR2 SYGVNS. This CDR3 has 15 residues. V lost 4 bases and J lost 2, with 15 bases in between. DNA for the CDR3: TGTGCCAGCAGTGGCACCGTAGGGGGGCCCTACGAGCAGTACTTC. It is translated as CASSGTVGGPYEQYF.

The J gene is TRBJ2-5, the V gene TRBV5-4, with TRBD1 as a possible D gene (7 bases). CDR1 SGHNT and CDR2 YYREEE come from the germline V gene (reference sequence). Trimming took 1 base from V and 5 from J, leaving 15 bases between them. This CDR3 has 15 residues. The CDR3 protein is CASSLTGQAGETQYF. CDR3 DNA sequence: TGTGCCAGCAGCTTGACAGGACAGGCGGGGGAGACCCAGTACTTC.